The clone carrying this T cell receptor beta chain was counted a few times. The antigen remains unidentified. Through a sample-barcoded 5' primer and a J-beta primer mix, a second PCR was run for about 6 to 11 cycles. Every cDNA molecule carried a tag from a template-switch adaptor bearing 12 random nucleotides. TCRdb ran MiXCR on the 5' RACE reads and lists one entry per CDR3 protein. The sample yields hundreds of thousands of distinct CDR3 sequences, roughly 43% seen once. This sample was taken from a study of blood T cells in healthy people across ages. Study-wide results and caveats: Greater diversity and more naive CD4+ cells were seen in long-lived donors than in aged donors.

The TCR sequence derives from a man at least 80 years old in good health. Sequencing was done on a sample of blood.

CDR3 loop: CASSLSGASGNEQFF. DNA for the CDR3: TGTGCCAGCAGCTTATCAGGGGCCTCGGGGAATGAGCAGTTCTTC. This sequence joins TRBV7-2 and TRBJ2-1, with D possibly TRBD1 on 6 matching bases. Trimming cost V 2 bases and J 7 bases, with 15 bases left between them. The germline V gene has CDR1 SGHTA and CDR2 FQGNSA. The CDR3 has 15 residues.